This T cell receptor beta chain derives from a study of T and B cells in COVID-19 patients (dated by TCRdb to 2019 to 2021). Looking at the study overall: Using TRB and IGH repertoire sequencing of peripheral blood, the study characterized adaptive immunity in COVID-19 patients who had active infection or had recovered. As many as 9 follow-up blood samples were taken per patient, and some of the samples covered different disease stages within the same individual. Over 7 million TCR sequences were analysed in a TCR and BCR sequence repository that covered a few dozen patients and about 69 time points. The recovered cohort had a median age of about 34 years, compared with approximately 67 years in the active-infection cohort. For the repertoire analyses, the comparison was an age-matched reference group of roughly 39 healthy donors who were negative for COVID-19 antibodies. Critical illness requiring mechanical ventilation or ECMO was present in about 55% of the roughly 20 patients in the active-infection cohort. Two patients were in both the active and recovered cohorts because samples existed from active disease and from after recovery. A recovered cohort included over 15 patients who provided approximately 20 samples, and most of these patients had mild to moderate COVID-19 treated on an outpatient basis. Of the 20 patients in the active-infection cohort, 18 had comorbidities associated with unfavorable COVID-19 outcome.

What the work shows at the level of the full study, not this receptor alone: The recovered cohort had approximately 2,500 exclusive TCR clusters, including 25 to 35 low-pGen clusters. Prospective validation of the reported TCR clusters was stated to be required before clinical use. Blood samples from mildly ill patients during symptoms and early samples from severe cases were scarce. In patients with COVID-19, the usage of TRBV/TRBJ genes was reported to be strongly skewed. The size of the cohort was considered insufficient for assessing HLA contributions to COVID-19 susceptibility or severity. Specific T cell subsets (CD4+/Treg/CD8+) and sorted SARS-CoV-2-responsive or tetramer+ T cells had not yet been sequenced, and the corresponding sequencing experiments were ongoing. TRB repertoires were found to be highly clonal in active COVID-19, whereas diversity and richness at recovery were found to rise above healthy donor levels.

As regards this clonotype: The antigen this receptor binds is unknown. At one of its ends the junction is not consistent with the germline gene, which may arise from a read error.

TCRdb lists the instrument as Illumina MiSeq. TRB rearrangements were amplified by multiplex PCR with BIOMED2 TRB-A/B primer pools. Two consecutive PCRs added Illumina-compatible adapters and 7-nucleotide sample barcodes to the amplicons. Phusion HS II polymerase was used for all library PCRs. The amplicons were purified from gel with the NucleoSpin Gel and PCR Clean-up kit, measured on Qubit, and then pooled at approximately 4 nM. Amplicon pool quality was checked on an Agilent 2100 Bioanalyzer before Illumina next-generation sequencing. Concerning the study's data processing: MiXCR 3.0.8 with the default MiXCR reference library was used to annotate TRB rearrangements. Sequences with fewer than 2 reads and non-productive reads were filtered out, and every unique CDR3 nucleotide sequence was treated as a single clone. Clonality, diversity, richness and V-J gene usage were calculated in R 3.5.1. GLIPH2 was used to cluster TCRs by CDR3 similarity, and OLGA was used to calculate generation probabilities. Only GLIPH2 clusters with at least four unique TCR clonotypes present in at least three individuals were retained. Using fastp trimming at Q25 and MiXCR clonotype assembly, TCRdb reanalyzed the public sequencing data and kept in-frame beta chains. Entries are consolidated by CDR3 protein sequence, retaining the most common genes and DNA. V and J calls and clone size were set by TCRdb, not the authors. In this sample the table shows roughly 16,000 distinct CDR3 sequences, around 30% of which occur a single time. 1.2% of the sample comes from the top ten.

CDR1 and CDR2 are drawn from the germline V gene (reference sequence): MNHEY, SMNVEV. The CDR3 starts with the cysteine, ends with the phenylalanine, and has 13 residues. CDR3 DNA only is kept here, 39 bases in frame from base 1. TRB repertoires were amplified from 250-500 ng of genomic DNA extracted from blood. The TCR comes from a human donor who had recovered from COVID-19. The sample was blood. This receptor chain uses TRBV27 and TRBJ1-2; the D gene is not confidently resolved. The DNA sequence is TGTGCCAGCAGTTTGCATCTTAACTGTGGCTACACCTTC. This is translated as CASSLHLNCGYTF.